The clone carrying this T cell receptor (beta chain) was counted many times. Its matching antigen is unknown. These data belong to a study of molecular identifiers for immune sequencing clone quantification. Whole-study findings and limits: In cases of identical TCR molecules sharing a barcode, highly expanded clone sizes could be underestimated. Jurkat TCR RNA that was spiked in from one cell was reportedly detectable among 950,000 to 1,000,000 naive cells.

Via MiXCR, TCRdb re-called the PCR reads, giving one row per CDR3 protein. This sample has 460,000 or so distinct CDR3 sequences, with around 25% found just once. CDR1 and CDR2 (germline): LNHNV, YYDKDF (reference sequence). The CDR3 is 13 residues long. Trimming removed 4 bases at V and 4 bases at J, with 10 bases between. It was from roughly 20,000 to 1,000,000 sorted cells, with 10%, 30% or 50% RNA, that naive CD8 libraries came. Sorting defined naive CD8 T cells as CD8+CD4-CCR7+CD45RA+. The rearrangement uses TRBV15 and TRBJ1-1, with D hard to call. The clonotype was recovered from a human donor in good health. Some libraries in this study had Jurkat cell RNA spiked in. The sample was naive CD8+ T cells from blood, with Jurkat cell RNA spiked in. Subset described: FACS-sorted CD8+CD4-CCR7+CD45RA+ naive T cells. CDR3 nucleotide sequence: TGTGCCACCAGCACCGTATGGGGCACTGAAGCTTTCTTT. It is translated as CATSTVWGTEAFF.